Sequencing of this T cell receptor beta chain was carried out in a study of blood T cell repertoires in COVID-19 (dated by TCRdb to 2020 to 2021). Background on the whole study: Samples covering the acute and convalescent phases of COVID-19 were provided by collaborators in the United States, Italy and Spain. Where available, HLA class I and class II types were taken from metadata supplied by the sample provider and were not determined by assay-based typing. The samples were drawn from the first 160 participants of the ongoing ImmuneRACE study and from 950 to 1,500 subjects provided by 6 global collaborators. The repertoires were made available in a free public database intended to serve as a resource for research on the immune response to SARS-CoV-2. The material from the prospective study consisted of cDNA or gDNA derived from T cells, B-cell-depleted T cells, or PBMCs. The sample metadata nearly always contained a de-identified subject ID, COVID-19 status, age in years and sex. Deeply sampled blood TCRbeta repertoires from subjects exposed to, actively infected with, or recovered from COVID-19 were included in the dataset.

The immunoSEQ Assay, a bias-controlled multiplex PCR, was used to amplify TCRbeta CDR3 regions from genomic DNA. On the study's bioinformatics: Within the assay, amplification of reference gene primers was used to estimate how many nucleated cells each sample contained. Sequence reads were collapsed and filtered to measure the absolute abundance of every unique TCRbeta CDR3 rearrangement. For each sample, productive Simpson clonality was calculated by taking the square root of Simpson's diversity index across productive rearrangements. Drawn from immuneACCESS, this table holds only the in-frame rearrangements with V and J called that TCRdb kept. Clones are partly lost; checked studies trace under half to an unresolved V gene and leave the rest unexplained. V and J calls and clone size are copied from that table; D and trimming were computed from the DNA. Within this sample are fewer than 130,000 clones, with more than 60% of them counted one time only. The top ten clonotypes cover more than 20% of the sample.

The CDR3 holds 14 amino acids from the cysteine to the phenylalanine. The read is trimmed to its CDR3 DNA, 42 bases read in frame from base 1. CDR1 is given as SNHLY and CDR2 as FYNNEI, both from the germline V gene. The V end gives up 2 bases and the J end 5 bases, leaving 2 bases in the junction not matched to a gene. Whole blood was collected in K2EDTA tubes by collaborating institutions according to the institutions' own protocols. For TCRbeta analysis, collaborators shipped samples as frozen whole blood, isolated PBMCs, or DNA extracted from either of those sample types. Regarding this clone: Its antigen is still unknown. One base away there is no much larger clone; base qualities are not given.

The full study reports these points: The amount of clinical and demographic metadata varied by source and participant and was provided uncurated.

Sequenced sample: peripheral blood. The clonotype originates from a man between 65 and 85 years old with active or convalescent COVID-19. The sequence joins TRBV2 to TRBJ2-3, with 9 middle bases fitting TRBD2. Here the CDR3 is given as CASSENSGGDTQYF. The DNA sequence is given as TGTGCCAGCAGTGAAAATAGCGGGGGAGATACGCAGTATTTT.